This passage covers 20 T cell receptor beta chains from one sample sequenced in a study of response to subunit inactivated influenza vaccine. TCRdb recomputed calls from the RT-PCR reads with MiXCR, one row per CDR3 protein. The sample includes 550,000 to 600,000 distinct CDR3 sequences, approximately 12% seen only once; the top ten take more than 8.5%. Sequenced material: PBMCs from blood, taken on the day of vaccination. Receptors originate from a man aged 45-65 years who received an inactivated influenza vaccine.

J is TRBJ1-6 and V is TRBV4-3; D call uncertain. Germline CDR1 and CDR2: LGHNA and YSLEER. The CDR3 loop spans 15 amino acids. The germline V and J ends were trimmed by 0 bases and 7 bases, with 10 bases remaining between them. The CDR3 loop is CASSQEGRKNSPLHF. As DNA, the CDR3 is TGCGCCAGCAGCCAAGAAGGACGGAAAAATTCACCCCTCCACTTT.

The sample holds a few counts of this clonotype. V gene TRBV7-3 combines with J gene TRBJ2-5; 8 bases are shared with TRBD1. The J segment lost 7 bases and the V segment lost 5 bases, leaving 12 bases of the junction unmatched. The CDR3 consists of 15 residues. Germline V gene data show CDR1 as SGHTA and CDR2 as FQGTGA. The CDR3, as DNA: TGTGCCAGCAGCCCCACGGGACAGGCAACAACGACCCAGTACTTC. Translated: CASSPTGQATTTQYF.

The chain recombines TRBV7-2 with TRBJ2-7; 12 nucleotides line up with TRBD2. From germline, CDR1 is SGHTA and CDR2 FQGNSA. J was trimmed by 4 bases and V by 8 bases; bases with no gene match: 6. CDR3 length equals 14 residues. CDR3: CASAPSGGGYEQYF. The DNA for the CDR3 is TGTGCCAGCGCACCTAGCGGGGGGGGATACGAGCAGTACTTC.

The chain recombines TRBV5-1 with TRBJ1-5; 7 positions agree with TRBD1. The CDR3 is made up of 15 amino acids. Trimming took 0 bases from V and 6 from J; bases not matched to a gene: 6. Germline CDR1 reads SGHRS; CDR2 reads YFSETQ. CDR3 sequence reads: CASSLEGAGGQPQHF. The CDR3 nucleotides read TGCGCCAGCAGCTTGGAGGGGGCCGGAGGTCAGCCCCAGCATTTT.

This clonotype was seen at least ten times. This chain joins TRBV7-2 and TRBJ1-6, with D hard to call. Deletions cut 1 base from V and 7 bases from J, with 5 bases between. The CDR3 is 13 amino acids. CDR1 is SGHTA and CDR2 is FQGNSA in the germline V gene. Here the CDR3 reads CASSLETNSPLHF. The CDR3 coding sequence is TGTGCCAGCAGCTTAGAGACGAATTCACCCCTCCACTTT.

The chain couples TRBV7-2 to TRBJ1-3; the match to TRBD1 covers 10 bases. V lost 4 bases, J lost 4 bases, and 4 bases stayed unmatched. The CDR3 has 15 amino acids. Germline CDR1 and CDR2: SGHTA and FQGNSA. The CDR3 here is CASSYDRGPGNTIYF. The CDR3 coding sequence is TGTGCCAGCAGCTACGACAGGGGGCCCGGAAACACCATATATTTT.

The V call is TRBV2, the J call TRBJ2-1, with 13 bases identical to TRBD2. Germline V CDR1 and CDR2: SNHLY, FYNNEI. CDR3 length: 14 residues. The J segment lost 8 bases and the V segment lost 4 bases, leaving 2 bases of the junction unmatched. In DNA form, the CDR3 reads TGTGCCAGCAGTGCTACTAGCGGGAGGGATGAGCAGTTCTTC. Its protein product is CASSATSGRDEQFF. The whole variable domain, remainder taken from reference TRBV2 and TRBJ2-1, is EPEVTQTPSHQVTQMGQEVILRCVPISNHLYFYWYRQILGQKVEFLVSFYNNEISEKSEIFDDQFSVERPDGSNFTLKIRSTKLEDSAMYFCASSATSGRDEQFFGPGTRLTVL.

This clonotype was recorded many times. This rearrangement joins TRBV4-3 to TRBJ2-1; 11 bases map to TRBD1. The CDR3 has 16 residues. Unmatched junction bases numbered 7, after V lost 0 bases and J lost 9 bases. Looked up from germline, CDR1 is LGHNA and CDR2 is YSLEER. CDR3 nucleotides: TGCGCCAGCAGCCAAGATCTAGGACAGGGGGCAGGTGAGCAGTTCTTC. Translating gives CASSQDLGQGAGEQFF.

This clonotype turned up a few times. V usage is TRBV11-3 and J usage is TRBJ2-1; the D is unclear. V was pared by 2 bases and J by 5 bases, with 10 bases between. CDR3 size: 14 residues. Germline V gives CDR1 SGHNT, CDR2 YENEEA. CDR3 amino acids: CASSLNPINNEQFF. CDR3 in DNA: TGTGCCAGCAGCTTAAATCCTATTAACAATGAGCAGTTCTTC. Full variable domain (remainder filled in from reference TRBV11-3 and TRBJ2-1): EAGVVQSPRYKIIEKKQPVAFWCNPISGHNTLYWYLQNLGQGPELLIRYENEEAVDDSQLPKDRFSAERLKGVDSTLKIQPAELGDSAVYLCASSLNPINNEQFFGPGTRLTVL.

This clonotype was observed many times. The gene calls are TRBV12-3 or TRBV12-4 and TRBJ2-3; D call uncertain. The CDR3 consists of 15 residues. V was clipped by 6 bases and J by 0 bases, with 13 bases between them. This CDR3 reads CASSPDSTSTDTQYF. In nucleotides, the CDR3 is TGTGCCAGCAGCCCCGACTCAACTAGCACAGATACGCAGTATTTT.

V usage is TRBV10-3 and J usage is TRBJ2-3, with TRBD2 matching over 13 bases. CDR3 length: 17 amino acids. CDR1 and CDR2 (germline): ENHRY, SYGVKD. Trimming cost V 4 bases and J 1 base; bases outside gene matches: 5. The CDR3 DNA reads as TGTGCCATCAGTGGGGGGACTAGCGGGACCGGCACAGATACGCAGTATTTT. It encodes CAISGGTSGTGTDTQYF.

This clonotype was seen a handful of times. The chain employs TRBV7-3 and TRBJ2-1; no clear D. Trimming cost V 5 bases and J 4 bases, with 9 bases left between them. CDR3 length: 13 amino acids. Germline CDR1 SGHTA, CDR2 FQGTGA. In nucleotides, the CDR3 is TGTGCCAGCAGCATAGACTTTTACAATGAGCAGTTCTTC. Translating it yields CASSIDFYNEQFF.

This clonotype was detected a few times. V and J are TRBV27 and TRBJ2-5; 13 bases match TRBD2. Germline V CDR1 and CDR2: MNHEY, SMNVEV (reference sequence). Trimming at V came to 5 bases and at J to 5 bases, leaving 8 bases not matched to a gene. The CDR3 runs 16 residues. CDR3 bases: TGTGCCAGCAGTCCCGTCGGGACTAGCGGGGTGGAGACCCAGTACTTC. Encoded protein: CASSPVGTSGVETQYF.

This chain joins TRBV7-2 and TRBJ2-2; possibly TRBD2 for D (6 bases). V gave up 5 bases and J gave up 7 bases, with 17 bases separating them. Germline values: CDR1 SGHTA, CDR2 FQGNSA. The CDR3 covers 15 residues. CDR3 sequence (DNA): TGTGCCAGCAGCCCCACCGGGAGTTGGCGCGGGGAGCTGTTTTTT. This sequence encodes CASSPTGSWRGELFF. The variable domain in full, completed from reference TRBV7-2 and TRBJ2-2, reads GAGVSQSPSNKVTEKGKDVELRCDPISGHTALYWYRQSLGQGLEFLIYFQGNSAPDKSGLPSDRFSAERTGGSVSTLTIQRTQQEDSAVYLCASSPTGSWRGELFFGEGSRLTVL.

This clonotype showed up just a few times. J is TRBJ2-5 and V is TRBV11-1; TRBD1 might be the D (6 bases). The CDR3 length is 14 residues. V was pared by 4 bases and J by 3 bases, with 12 bases between. Per germline, CDR1 SGHAT and CDR2 FQDESV (reference sequence). DNA for the CDR3: TGTGCCAGCAGCTCCTCAGGGGTTAAAGAGACCCAGTACTTC. This encodes CASSSSGVKETQYF.

This CDR3 reads CASTAEGDRYEQYF. CDR3 coding DNA: TGTGCCAGCACCGCGGAGGGGGATCGCTACGAGCAGTACTTC. The J gene is TRBJ2-7, the V gene TRBV12-3 or TRBV12-4, with D perhaps given as TRBD1 or TRBD2 (6 bases each). The CDR3 has 14 residues. Between the trimmed V and J ends, which lost 7 bases and 3 bases, there was a span of 16 bases.

In its sample, this clonotype was seen a few times. The CDR3 bases are TGTGCCAGCAGCTTGGGGACAGGGGGCAGAACCGGGGAGCTGTTTTTT. This encodes CASSLGTGGRTGELFF. V gene TRBV5-5 combines with J gene TRBJ2-2, with 11 bases that match TRBD1. Unmatched junction bases numbered 3, after V lost 0 bases and J lost 5 bases. This CDR3 is 16 amino acids long. Germline values: CDR1 SGHKS, CDR2 YYEKEE (reference sequence).

This clonotype has more than one count but fewer than ten. This sequence joins TRBV4-3 and TRBJ2-5; D gene unclear. Germline CDR1 LGHNA, CDR2 YSLEER. With 0 bases removed from V and 4 bases from J, the gap between germline ends came to 18 bases. CDR3 length: 17 amino acids. CDR3 amino acids: CASSQDHARTLPETQYF. CDR3 nucleotides: TGCGCCAGCAGCCAAGATCACGCCAGGACGCTTCCAGAGACCCAGTACTTC.

This clonotype turned up a few times. The chain couples TRBV5-1 to TRBJ1-2; possible D gene TRBD1, 6 bases. Germline values: CDR1 SGHRS, CDR2 YFSETQ. CDR3 length: 13 residues. V shed 4 bases and J shed 2 bases, with 9 bases lying between them. CDR3 sequence: CASSGGLNYGYTF. For the CDR3, the DNA is TGCGCCAGCAGCGGGGGCCTCAACTATGGCTACACCTTC.

Only a few counts were recorded for this clonotype. This chain links TRBV14 with TRBJ2-1; D gene uncertain. CDR1 and CDR2 from the germline V gene are SGHDN and FVKESK. The CDR3 runs 12 residues. V lost 4 bases and J 8 bases, leaving 9 bases between the germline ends. The CDR3 reads CASSRQADEQFF. Written as DNA, the CDR3 is TGTGCCAGCAGCCGCCAGGCGGATGAGCAGTTCTTC.